This TCR beta chain was sequenced during a study of blood T cell repertoires in COVID-19. Data came from immunoSEQ multiplex PCR; TCRdb stores just in-frame clones and leaves some out. Here the sample spans some 80,000 clones, 70% to 80% being singletons. CDR1 is SGHTA and CDR2 is FQGNSA in the germline V gene. This CDR3 is 15 amino acids long. With respect to this clone: At one end the junction does not follow the germline gene, possibly because of a read error.

The TCR sequence derives from a woman of 80 years or more with active or convalescent COVID-19. The chain employs TRBV7-2 and TRBJ2-7, with a possible D match to TRBD1 (7 bases). The source material was peripheral blood. The CDR3 DNA is TGTGCCAACAGCTTAGGGTATAGGGGGCCTAGCGTGCCGTACTTC. Translation: CANSLGYRGPSVPYF.